The 20 T cell receptor beta chains below were found in one sample sequenced in a study of T cells in localized non-small cell lung cancer. Sequencing was performed with immunoSEQ multiplex PCR; in TCRdb, only in-frame clones are kept and a portion is missing. Of more than 45,000 clones in the sample, approximately 86% were seen once. Sequencing used PBMCs, obtained before any cancer treatment. All receptors derive from a man aged 35 to 69 with stage II lung adenocarcinoma.

The CDR3 bases are TGTGCCAGCAGCTTAAGGGGGACAGGGGGCGCAACAGATACGCAGTATTTT. Encoded protein: CASSLRGTGGATDTQYF. This chain uses TRBV7-3 with TRBJ2-3; 12 bases agree with TRBD1. There are 17 residues in the CDR3. CDR1 and CDR2 from the germline V gene are SGHTA and FQGTGA. The V gene end was trimmed by 1 base and the J gene end by 3 bases; junction bases not matched to a gene: 5.

CDR3 in DNA: TGCGCCAGCCGCCCTGGGAGTCAAGAGACCCAGTACTTC. Residues: CASRPGSQETQYF. The chain employs TRBV5-1 and TRBJ2-5, with D possibly being TRBD2 (5 bases). V was cut by 7 bases and J by 2 bases, with 12 bases left in between. CDR1 and CDR2 (germline): SGHRS, YFSETQ. The CDR3 is 13 amino acids.

V and J are TRBV9 and TRBJ2-7; 10 bases fit TRBD1. Germline V gives CDR1 SGDLS, CDR2 YYNGEE. V was clipped by 0 bases and J by 3 bases; unmatched bases: 6. The CDR3 is 16 residues long. The CDR3 loop reads CASSVAGTGDDYEQYF. The CDR3 DNA reads as TGTGCCAGCAGCGTAGCCGGGACAGGGGACGACTACGAGCAGTACTTC.

The rearrangement uses TRBV29-1 and TRBJ2-3; D may match TRBD1 or TRBD2 (5 bases each). The length of the CDR3 is 11 residues. Trimming removed 4 bases at V and 9 bases at J, with 11 bases between. Germline V gene data show CDR1 as SQVTM and CDR2 as ANQGSEA. CDR3 coding DNA: TGCAGCGTTGCCGGGACCGAGACGCAGTATTTT. Its translation is CSVAGTETQYF.

V usage is TRBV7-2 and J usage is TRBJ1-2; 7 bases agree with TRBD1. CDR1 SGHTA and CDR2 FQGNSA come from the germline V gene. The V gene end was trimmed by 5 bases and the J gene end by 8 bases; junction bases not matched to a gene: 11. The length of the CDR3 is 14 residues. DNA for the CDR3: TGTGCCAGCAGCCCCCAGACAGGGAACGGCGGCTACACCTTC. This sequence encodes CASSPQTGNGGYTF.

This chain joins TRBV7-3 and TRBJ2-2, with D uncertain. Germline loops: CDR1 SGHTA, CDR2 FQGTGA. This CDR3 has 17 residues. V was cut by 5 bases and J by 0 bases, with 16 bases left in between. The CDR3 DNA is TGTGCCAGCAGCCAAGATTCGCCAGCCGCGAACACCGGGGAGCTGTTTTTT. Protein sequence: CASSQDSPAANTGELFF.

The chain joins TRBV2 to TRBJ1-5; D ambiguous. V was shortened by 6 bases and J by 0 bases, with 12 bases between the two germline ends. CDR3 length: 15 amino acids. In germline, CDR1 is SNHLY, CDR2 FYNNEI. The CDR3 protein is CASSKQISSNQPQHF. CDR3 in DNA: TGTGCCAGCAGCAAACAGATTTCTAGCAATCAGCCCCAGCATTTT.

The rearrangement uses TRBV2 and TRBJ2-7; the D is unclear. The CDR3 loop spans 13 amino acids. V shed 0 bases and J shed 6 bases, with 9 bases lying between them. Germline V lookup: CDR1 SNHLY, CDR2 FYNNEI. The chain's CDR3 is CASSEAPWREQYF. In nucleotides, the CDR3 is TGTGCCAGCAGTGAAGCACCATGGCGCGAGCAGTACTTC.

The chain has TRBV5-1 and TRBJ1-4, with D hard to call. The germline gives CDR1 SGHRS, CDR2 YFSETQ. This CDR3 contains 13 residues. The V end was cut by 5 bases, the J end by 3 bases, with 8 bases between. CDR3 region: CASSRNPNEKLFF. The CDR3 nucleotides are TGCGCCAGCAGTAGGAATCCTAATGAAAAACTGTTTTTT.

The chain joins TRBV5-1 to TRBJ2-7, with D perhaps assigned TRBD1 or TRBD2 (5 bases each). The ends were cut back, 4 bases at V and 4 bases at J, with 15 bases in the middle. The CDR3 has 14 amino acids. The germline V gene encodes CDR1 SGHRS and CDR2 YFSETQ. This chain's CDR3 is CASSGGGSGYEQYF. The CDR3 DNA is TGCGCCAGCAGCGGGGGTGGGTCCGGTTACGAGCAGTACTTC.

The count of this clone is one. The CDR3 sequence is CASSSDRASNQPQHF. CDR3 nucleotides: TGTGCCAGCAGTTCGGACAGGGCTAGCAATCAGCCCCAGCATTTT. This chain uses TRBV6-5 with TRBJ1-5; 8 positions agree with TRBD1. Germline V gene lookup returns CDR1 MNHEY and CDR2 SVGAGI. This CDR3 has 15 residues. V gave up 4 bases and J gave up 0 bases; unmatched junction bases: 2.

This chain links TRBV5-4 with TRBJ2-2, with 8 nucleotides matching TRBD1. This CDR3 spans 14 amino acids. Losses at the gene ends were 6 bases for V and 4 bases for J; bases not matched to a gene: 5. Germline V gene sequence: CDR1 SGHNT, CDR2 YYREEE (reference sequence). CDR3 nucleotides: TGTGCCAGCACCCGGGACAGGTCCACCGGGGAGCTGTTTTTT. It specifies CASTRDRSTGELFF.

This clone was seen a handful of times. This sample includes further DNA sequences coding for the same CDR3. The rearrangement uses TRBV30 and TRBJ1-5; D not resolved. This CDR3 has 13 amino acids. Trimming left V 2 bases short and J 0 bases short, with 5 bases between. Per germline, CDR1 GTSNPN and CDR2 SVGIG (reference sequence). The CDR3 loop reads CAWSLSSNQPQHF. Here the CDR3 DNA reads TGTGCCTGGAGTTTGAGTAGCAATCAGCCCCAGCATTTT.

This clone was observed a few times. The chain combines TRBV5-1 with TRBJ2-1; D may match TRBD1 or TRBD2 (6 bases each). The V and J ends lost 0 bases and 4 bases respectively, with 14 bases between them. Germline V gene lookup returns CDR1 SGHRS and CDR2 YFSETQ. This CDR3 is built from 16 residues. This chain's CDR3 is CASSLVGGPSYNEQFF. In nucleotides, the CDR3 is TGCGCCAGCAGCTTGGTAGGGGGGCCGTCTTACAATGAGCAGTTCTTC.

This sequence joins TRBV6-1 and TRBJ1-1, with TRBD1 matching over 8 bases. Germline V gene lookup returns CDR1 MNHNS and CDR2 SASEGT. V shed 7 bases and J 1 base; nucleotides not matched to a gene: 5. The CDR3 has 14 residues. CDR3 nucleotides: TGTGCCAGCAATATAGACAGGGGGAACACTGAAGCTTTCTTT. Translation: CASNIDRGNTEAFF.

The rearrangement links TRBV13 to TRBJ2-1, with D perhaps assigned TRBD1 or TRBD2 (5 bases each). V dropped 0 bases and J dropped 7 bases, with 10 bases sitting between them. Germline V gene sequence: CDR1 PRHDT, CDR2 FYEKMQ (reference sequence). The CDR3 runs to 14 residues. CDR3 coding DNA: TGTGCCAGCAGCTTAGGGAGGGCAGGGAATGAGCAGTTCTTC. It codes for CASSLGRAGNEQFF.

The CDR3 nucleotides read TGTGCCAGCGGGGACAGGGGCGATACGCAGTATTTT. Its translation is CASGDRGDTQYF. This sequence joins TRBV2 and TRBJ2-3; TRBD1 aligns across 10 bases. CDR1 and CDR2 (germline): SNHLY, FYNNEI. Trimming took 8 bases from V and 6 from J; bases not matched to a gene: 2. CDR3 size: 12 residues.

The sample holds one count of this clone. The chain couples TRBV7-2 to TRBJ2-2, with 14 nucleotides matching TRBD2. Germline V gene sequence: CDR1 SGHTA, CDR2 FQGNSA. This CDR3 contains 18 residues. V was clipped by 3 bases and J by 1 base; unmatched bases: 4. The CDR3 nucleotides are TGTGCCAGCAGCTTTCCCGGGACTAGCGGGGGGAACACCGGGGAGCTGTTTTTT. The encoded protein is CASSFPGTSGGNTGELFF.

The rearrangement links TRBV10-3 to TRBJ1-1, with D tentatively TRBD1 (6 bases). The CDR3 extends over 14 amino acids. The germline gives CDR1 ENHRY, CDR2 SYGVKD. The V and J ends lost 1 base and 5 bases respectively, with 11 bases between them. The CDR3 loop is CAISELTGRTEAFF. As DNA, the CDR3 is TGTGCCATCAGTGAGTTGACAGGCAGGACTGAAGCTTTCTTT.

The DNA for the CDR3 is TGTGCCAGCTCGCGCGACCCTGAAGCTTTCTTT. It translates to CASSRDPEAFF. The chain joins TRBV18 to TRBJ1-1; D remains unclear. The germline V gene encodes CDR1 KGHSH and CDR2 LQKENI. Trimming removed 6 bases from V and 6 bases from J, with 8 bases in between. The CDR3 sequence is 11 residues long.